Presented here are 8 T cell receptor beta chains from one specimen sequenced in a study of blood T cell repertoires in COVID-19. Produced via immunoSEQ multiplex PCR; TCRdb's table is partial and in-frame only. Of about 40,000 clones in the sample, approximately 83% are singletons; the top ten hold 2% to 3%. The material sequenced was peripheral blood. Receptor source: an older woman with acute or convalescent COVID-19.

This chain connects TRBV7-2 to TRBJ1-1, with D unclear. Trimming took off 5 bases at V and 4 bases at J, with 14 bases between the two ends. The CDR3 is made up of 14 amino acids. CDR1 SGHTA and CDR2 FQGNSA come from the germline V gene. The CDR3 nucleotides read TGTGCCAGCAGCCTAGGGCGGAGAGGCACTGAAGCTTTCTTT. It is translated as CASSLGRRGTEAFF.

This chain joins TRBV7-7 and TRBJ2-7, with a weak D call TRBD2 (6 bases). V was shortened by 2 bases and J by 0 bases, with 17 bases between the two germline ends. CDR3 length: 17 amino acids. Germline-derived CDR1 and CDR2 are SSHAT and FNYEAQ (reference sequence). The CDR3 region is CASSLNAWAGSSYEQYF. CDR3 DNA: TGTGCCAGCAGCTTAAACGCGTGGGCGGGGAGCTCCTACGAGCAGTACTTC.

The CDR3 loop is CASRPGGGGTEAFF. In DNA, the CDR3 is TGTGCCAGCAGGCCCGGGGGGGGCGGCACTGAAGCTTTCTTT. The genes are TRBV28 and TRBJ1-1; perhaps TRBD1 as D (6 bases). CDR1 MDHEN and CDR2 SYDVKM come from the germline V gene. CDR3 size: 14 residues. Trimming removed 6 bases at V and 4 bases at J, with 15 bases between.

The rearrangement uses TRBV2 and TRBJ2-2, with TRBD2 matching over 7 bases. This CDR3 has 15 amino acids. Unmatched junction bases numbered 4, after V lost 6 bases and J lost 0 bases. Germline assignment: CDR1 SNHLY and CDR2 FYNNEI. CDR3 DNA: TGTGCCAGCAGCCCTCTAGCGGCGAACACCGGGGAGCTGTTTTTT. Its translation: CASSPLAANTGELFF.

The rearrangement joins TRBV28 to TRBJ1-1, with D possibly being TRBD1 (5 bases). The germline gives CDR1 MDHEN, CDR2 SYDVKM. The germline V and J ends were trimmed by 1 base and 8 bases, with 11 bases remaining between them. The CDR3 runs to 13 residues. This CDR3 reads CASSLFQGREAFF. The CDR3 DNA reads TGTGCCAGCAGTTTATTTCAGGGTCGGGAAGCTTTCTTT.

This chain joins TRBV5-4 and TRBJ1-2, with 7 positions matching TRBD1. This CDR3 is 19 amino acids long. V lost 0 bases to trimming and J lost 2 bases; unmatched junction nucleotides: 16. Per germline, CDR1 SGHNT and CDR2 YYREEE (reference sequence). This chain's CDR3 is CASSLGPAQGSPLNYGYTF. The CDR3 DNA reads as TGTGCCAGCAGCTTGGGACCTGCACAGGGGTCTCCCCTCAACTATGGCTACACCTTC. Variable domain in full (rest from reference TRBV5-4 and TRBJ1-2): ETGVTQSPTHLIKTRGQQVTLRCSSQSGHNTVSWYQQALGQGPQFIFQYYREEENGRGNFPPRFSGLQFPNYSSELNVNALELDDSALYLCASSLGPAQGSPLNYGYTFGSGTRLTVV.

V usage is TRBV6-2 or TRBV6-3 and J usage is TRBJ2-7, with D perhaps TRBD1 (5 bases). The germline CDR1 and CDR2 sequences are MNHEY and SVGEGT. V lost 2 bases, J lost 2 bases, and 13 bases lay in between. The CDR3 covers 15 residues. Here the CDR3 DNA reads TGTGCCAGCAGTTACGGGGCCTCGTCCCCCTACGAGCAGTACTTC. This sequence encodes CASSYGASSPYEQYF.

The V gene is TRBV28, the J gene TRBJ1-2; perhaps TRBD1 as D (6 bases). This CDR3 is 13 amino acids long. V lost 8 bases to trimming and J lost 10 bases, with 20 bases between them. Germline V lookup: CDR1 MDHEN, CDR2 SYDVKM. The CDR3: CASDERTGFFYTF. Written as DNA, the CDR3 is TGTGCCAGCGATGAAAGAACAGGGTTCTTCTACACCTTC.